This T cell receptor (beta chain) was captured by sequencing in a study of liver allograft versus peripheral blood T cells. Study as a whole: Hepatic allograft T cell receptor repertoires were evaluated relative to those present in recipients' peripheral blood. Notes on the study in general: Liver allografts reportedly held T cell receptor repertoires unlike those in peripheral blood.

TCRdb redid the calling of the reads with MiXCR, one entry per CDR3 protein. This sample yields nearly 600 distinct CDR3 sequences, of which 15% to 20% are seen a single time; less than 20% belongs to the top ten. Within the sample, this clonotype is medium-sized (0.01 to 0.1%). Its cognate antigen is unknown. The TCR sequence derives from a human patient who had a liver transplant. Some T cells could come from the graft donor.

CDR3 nucleotides: TGTGCCAGCCTCGGCCAGTACACAGATACGCAGTATTTT. Protein sequence: CASLGQYTDTQYF. The V call is TRBV12-3 or TRBV12-4, the J call TRBJ2-3; D not resolved. The CDR3 contains 13 residues. V dropped 8 bases and J dropped 2 bases, with 11 bases sitting between them.